The 22 T cell receptor beta chains given below trace back to one sample, sequenced in a study of spatial heterogeneity in lung cancer. Study-wide results and limits: Mutation tallies in tumors tracked expanded intratumoral alpha and beta TCR counts.

No cognate antigen is known for these TCRs. Time point described: sample taken at primary tumor resection. TCRdb passed the 5' RACE reads through MiXCR, listing each CDR3 protein once. This table has 5,700 or so distinct CDR3 sequences, over 3.5% appearing once. Specimen: lung tumor tissue, collected at surgery. The receptors derive from a female donor with early-stage non-small cell lung cancer.

There are a few counts of this clonotype. The chain is built from TRBV10-3 and TRBJ2-1; 8 positions agree with TRBD1. This CDR3 spans 14 amino acids. Germline loops: CDR1 ENHRY, CDR2 SYGVKD. Trimming at V came to 4 bases and at J to 7 bases, leaving 6 bases not matched to a gene. DNA of the CDR3: TGTGCCATCAGTGCTTGGCAGGGGGCGAATGAGCAGTTCTTC. Protein product: CAISAWQGANEQFF.

This clonotype was counted many times. The chain recombines TRBV18 with TRBJ2-3, with 11 bases matching TRBD2. Trimming at V came to 2 bases and at J to 5 bases, leaving 9 bases not matched to a gene. CDR1 and CDR2 (germline): KGHSH, LQKENI. The CDR3 contains 17 residues. This CDR3 reads CASSPKELAGAGDTQYF. The CDR3 DNA is TGTGCCAGCTCACCAAAGGAACTAGCGGGAGCTGGAGATACGCAGTATTTT.

This clonotype was recorded many times. The chain employs TRBV27 and TRBJ1-2; D is unresolved. CDR1 is MNHEY, CDR2 SMNVEV, per germline (reference sequence). V dropped 4 bases and J dropped 2 bases, with 8 bases sitting between them. This CDR3 has 13 residues. DNA for the CDR3: TGTGCCAGCAGTTCACGGGAGAACTATGGCTACACCTTC. Translated, it gives CASSSRENYGYTF.

This clonotype was seen repeatedly, ten times or more. This rearrangement joins TRBV12-3 or TRBV12-4 to TRBJ2-3; D is ambiguous. The CDR3 covers 12 residues. The V gene lost 3 bases and the J gene lost 6 bases, with 7 bases spanning the gap. CDR3 nucleotides: TGTGCCAGCAGTTTTCCCCCGGATACGCAGTATTTT. Its translation is CASSFPPDTQYF.

This clonotype was counted at least ten times. This chain links TRBV6-1 with TRBJ2-7; D may correspond to TRBD1 or TRBD2 (5 bases each). There are 12 residues in the CDR3. V was clipped by 6 bases and J by 6 bases, with 12 bases between them. Per the germline V gene, CDR1 is MNHNS and CDR2 is SASEGT. The CDR3 region is CASSSRGAEQYF. DNA of the CDR3: TGTGCCAGCAGCAGCCGAGGGGCCGAGCAGTACTTC.

This clonotype came up many times. The chain links TRBV29-1 to TRBJ2-3, with no clear D. Germline V gene sequence: CDR1 SQVTM, CDR2 ANQGSEA. Trimming took off 8 bases at V and 1 base at J, with 4 bases between the two ends. CDR3 length: 10 residues. CDR3: CSTGTDTQYF. Written as DNA, the CDR3 is TGCAGCACGGGCACAGATACGCAGTATTTT.

This clonotype came up many times. V is TRBV28 and J is TRBJ1-4; D might be TRBD1 (5 bases). The germline V gene encodes CDR1 MDHEN and CDR2 SYDVKM. This CDR3 contains 14 residues. V lost 2 bases and J lost 6, with 10 bases in between. CDR3 region: CASSLGAGHEKLFF. For the CDR3, the DNA is TGTGCCAGCAGTTTAGGGGCGGGACATGAAAAACTGTTTTTT.

This clonotype rates as medium-sized. The chain is built from TRBV18 and TRBJ1-1; no reliable D call. V shed 2 bases and J shed 3 bases, with 7 bases lying between them. Germline V CDR1 and CDR2: KGHSH, LQKENI. The CDR3 is 13 amino acids. The chain's CDR3 is CASSPAEDTEAFF. As DNA, the CDR3 is TGTGCCAGCTCACCAGCGGAGGACACTGAAGCTTTCTTT.

This clonotype was recorded at least ten times. The chain employs TRBV20-1 and TRBJ1-6, with D perhaps matching TRBD1 (5 bases). Germline V CDR1 and CDR2: DFQATT, SNEGSKA (reference sequence). The CDR3 loop spans 12 amino acids. The ends were cut back, 6 bases at V and 11 bases at J, with 14 bases in the middle. The CDR3 loop reads CSASTGEPPLHF. CDR3 nucleotides: TGCAGTGCCTCGACGGGGGAACCACCCCTCCACTTT.

By proportion, this clonotype is medium-sized (0.01 to 0.1%). This rearrangement joins TRBV11-3 to TRBJ2-3; D remains unclear. CDR1 and CDR2 from the germline V gene are SGHNT and YENEEA. Trimming shortened V by 5 bases and J by 5 bases, and 17 bases separated the two germline ends. The CDR3 runs 15 residues. As DNA, the CDR3 is TGTGCCAGCAGCCCATCGGGCGCGACGGGAGATACGCAGTATTTT. Encoded protein: CASSPSGATGDTQYF.

The genes are TRBV4-2 and TRBJ2-3; D uncertain. This CDR3 is built from 13 residues. Germline lookup yields CDR1 LGHNA and CDR2 YNFKEQ. With 4 bases removed from V and 3 bases from J, the gap between germline ends came to 8 bases. DNA for the CDR3: TGTGCCAGCAGCCGCCCGGAGACAGATACGCAGTATTTT. Protein: CASSRPETDTQYF.

This clonotype is categorized as medium-sized. CDR3 loop: CASSFYGSSNEQYF. The CDR3 DNA follows: TGTGCCAGCAGTTTCTACGGGAGTAGCAACGAGCAGTACTTC. This sequence joins TRBV27 and TRBJ2-7, with D maybe TRBD2 (6 bases). The CDR3 contains 14 residues. Germline values: CDR1 MNHEY, CDR2 SMNVEV (reference sequence). Trimming took off 3 bases at V and 5 bases at J, with 14 bases between the two ends.

This clonotype was recorded many times. This rearrangement joins TRBV7-2 to TRBJ1-1; D call uncertain. The germline V and J ends were trimmed by 0 bases and 1 base, with 3 bases remaining between them. The CDR3 totals 13 residues. CDR1 SGHTA and CDR2 FQGNSA come from the germline V gene. The CDR3 loop reads CASSLAGNTEAFF. The CDR3 DNA reads TGTGCCAGCAGCTTAGCGGGGAACACTGAAGCTTTCTTT.

By sample share, this clonotype is medium-sized (0.01 to 0.1%). The chain combines TRBV2 with TRBJ2-3, with TRBD1 matching over 7 bases. V lost 7 bases, J lost 14 bases, and 9 bases stayed unmatched. The CDR3 covers 11 residues. Per the germline V gene, CDR1 is SNHLY and CDR2 is FYNNEI. The CDR3 DNA follows: TGTGCCAGCACTACGACAGGGCGAGGGTATTTT. Protein product: CASTTTGRGYF.

This clonotype came up many times. This chain joins TRBV7-8 and TRBJ1-6; possible D gene TRBD1, 5 bases. Trimming pared 0 bases from V and 17 bases from J, leaving 8 bases between. CDR1 SGHVS and CDR2 FQNEAQ come from the germline V gene. This CDR3 is 11 amino acids long. CDR3 region: CASSLAGEVHF. The CDR3 DNA follows: TGTGCCAGCAGCTTAGCGGGGGAGGTCCACTTT.

By share, this clonotype ranks as medium-sized (0.01 to 0.1%). V and J are TRBV6-5 and TRBJ2-3, with D perhaps matching TRBD1 or TRBD2 (5 bases each). The V gene's germline CDR1 is MNHEY and CDR2 SVGAGI. With 10 bases removed from V and 2 bases from J, the gap between germline ends came to 10 bases. The CDR3 is 12 residues long. The CDR3 nucleotides read TGTGCCATCGGGGCTACCACAGATACGCAGTATTTT. This sequence encodes CAIGATTDTQYF.

This clonotype was recorded at least ten times. V usage is TRBV7-2 and J usage is TRBJ2-7; 7 bases fit TRBD1. J lost 3 bases, V lost 5 bases, and 7 bases had no gene match. The CDR3 length is 14 residues. CDR1 SGHTA and CDR2 FQGNSA come from the germline V gene. The CDR3 protein is CASSLQGDLYEQYF. CDR3 DNA: TGTGCCAGCAGCCTCCAGGGGGACCTCTACGAGCAGTACTTC.

This clonotype is medium-sized. The J gene is TRBJ2-5, the V gene TRBV20-1, with D possibly being TRBD2 (6 bases). Germline-derived CDR1 and CDR2 are DFQATT and SNEGSKA (reference sequence). The CDR3 has 13 amino acids. Trimming left V 6 bases short and J 5 bases short, with 16 bases between. CDR3 amino acids: CSAPTGDGETQYF. The CDR3 DNA reads TGCAGTGCACCGACGGGAGACGGGGAGACCCAGTACTTC.

This clonotype has only a few counts. This rearrangement joins TRBV21-1 to TRBJ1-1; TRBD1 was called by the table and not checked on the DNA. TRBV21-1 is a known pseudogene. This CDR3 is 14 amino acids long. The CDR3: CASRKGGGNTEAFF. CDR3 in DNA: TGTGCCAGCAGAAAAGGGGGGGGGAACACTGAAGCTTTCTTT.

Many counts were recorded for this clonotype. The junction departs from the called germline gene at one end, perhaps through a read error. J is TRBJ2-2 and V is TRBV7-7, with D perhaps being TRBD1 or TRBD2 (5 bases each). The length of the CDR3 is 15 residues. The germline gives CDR1 SSHAT, CDR2 FNYEAQ (reference sequence). The CDR3 here is CASTRDPTNTGELFF. In DNA, the CDR3 is TGTGCTAGCACCCGGGACCCAACGAACACCGGGGAGCTGTTTTTT. Combining the CDR3 with reference TRBV7-7 and TRBJ2-2 gives the whole variable domain GAGVSQSPRYKVTKRGQDVTLRCDPISSHATLYWYQQALGQGPEFLTYFNYEAQPDKSGLPSDRFSAERPEGSISTLTIQRTEQRDSAMYRCASTRDPTNTGELFFGEGSRLTVL.

This clonotype was counted many times. The chain uses TRBV7-6 and TRBJ1-2; 9 bases are shared with TRBD1. Per the germline V gene, CDR1 is SGHVS and CDR2 is FNYEAQ. The trim removed 2 bases at V and 4 bases at J, leaving 8 bases unmatched. The CDR3 consists of 16 residues. The CDR3 bases are TGTGCCAGCAGCTTAACCAGTCCGACAGGGGGCTATGGCTACACCTTC. Translated: CASSLTSPTGGYGYTF.

At least ten counts were recorded for this clonotype. This chain joins TRBV27 and TRBJ1-1, with TRBD1 identical over 7 bases. Germline loops: CDR1 MNHEY, CDR2 SMNVEV (reference sequence). V lost 3 bases and J lost 1; bases outside the gene matches: 2. This CDR3 has 14 residues. For the CDR3, the DNA is TGTGCCAGCAGTTTGAACAGGGGGAACACTGAAGCTTTCTTT. This translates into CASSLNRGNTEAFF.